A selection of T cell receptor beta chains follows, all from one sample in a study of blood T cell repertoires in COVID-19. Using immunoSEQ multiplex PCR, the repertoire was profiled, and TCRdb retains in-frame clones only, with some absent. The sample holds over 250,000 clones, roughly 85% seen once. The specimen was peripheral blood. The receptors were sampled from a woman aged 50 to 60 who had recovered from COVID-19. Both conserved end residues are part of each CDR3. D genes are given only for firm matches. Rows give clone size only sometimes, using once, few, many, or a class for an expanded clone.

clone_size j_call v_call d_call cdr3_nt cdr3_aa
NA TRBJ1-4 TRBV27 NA TGTGCCAGCAGACCAATCCAGGGGTTTAATGAAAAACTGTTTTTT CASRPIQGFNEKLFF
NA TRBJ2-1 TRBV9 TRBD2 TGTGCCAGCAGCGTAACGACACTAGCGGATGAGCAGTTCTTC CASSVTTLADEQFF
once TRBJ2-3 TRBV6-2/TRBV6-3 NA TGTGCCAGCAGTTCCTGGTCCGGAGATACGCAGTATTTT CASSSWSGDTQYF
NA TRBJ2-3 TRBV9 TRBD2 TGTGCCAGCAGCACCCAGACTAGCTTAGATACGCAGTATTTT CASSTQTSLDTQYF
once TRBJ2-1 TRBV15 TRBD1 TGTGCCACCAGCGGGGGACAGGGTATTGAAGAGCAGTTCTTC CATSGGQGIEEQFF
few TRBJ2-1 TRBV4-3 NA TGCGCCAGCAGCTCAGAGGCCGAGCTTAATGAGCAGTTCTTC CASSSEAELNEQFF
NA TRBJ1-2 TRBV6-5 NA TGTGCCAGCAGATCACAGGGTCGGTATGGCTACACCTTC CASRSQGRYGYTF
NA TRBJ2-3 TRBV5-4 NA TGTGCCAGCAGCTTGGATTCTACGGGGGCAGATACGCAGTATTTT CASSLDSTGADTQYF
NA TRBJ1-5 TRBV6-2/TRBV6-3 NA TGTGCCAGCAGTTACGAGTCGTTCCAGCCCCAGCATTTT CASSYESFQPQHF
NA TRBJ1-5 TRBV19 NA TGTGCCAGTATACGGGGGTCCTACAGCAATCAGCCCCAGCATTTT CASIRGSYSNQPQHF
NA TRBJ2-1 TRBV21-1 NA TGTGCCAGCAGCAAAACCCGTAGTGGTCCAGCGGGGCCCTACAATGAGCAGTTCTTC CASSKTRSGPAGPYNEQFF
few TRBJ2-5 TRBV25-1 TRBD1 TGTGCCAGCAGTGAAATTTGGACAGGGGGCTATCAGACCCAGTACTTC CASSEIWTGGYQTQYF
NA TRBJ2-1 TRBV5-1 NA TGCGCCAGCAGCTTGGCCGGACAGATCCATGAGCAGTTCTTC CASSLAGQIHEQFF
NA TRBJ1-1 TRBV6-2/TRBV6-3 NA TGTGCCAGCAGTCCAGATGTACAGAACACTGAAGCTTTCTTT CASSPDVQNTEAFF
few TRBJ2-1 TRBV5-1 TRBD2 TGCGCCAGCAGCTTGATGGCTAGCGGGGCCCTCAATGAGCAGTTCTTC CASSLMASGALNEQFF
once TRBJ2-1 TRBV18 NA TGTGCCAGCTCACCCAGCTACAATGAGCAGTTCTTC CASSPSYNEQFF
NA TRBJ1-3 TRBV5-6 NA TGTGCCAGCAGCTATACTTCCGGGACAACTGGAAACACCATATATTTT CASSYTSGTTGNTIYF
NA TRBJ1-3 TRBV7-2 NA TGTGCCAGCAGCCCCGTCTCTGGAAACACCATATATTTT CASSPVSGNTIYF
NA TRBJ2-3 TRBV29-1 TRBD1 TGCAGCGTGGGACAACAGGGGTGGGGCACAGATACGCAGTATTTT CSVGQQGWGTDTQYF
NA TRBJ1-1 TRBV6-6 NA TGTGCCAGCACCCCGGGGGGGGCGCAAGGAGACACTGAAGCTTTCTTT CASTPGGAQGDTEAFF
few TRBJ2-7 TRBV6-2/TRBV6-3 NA TGTGCCAGCAGTTACAACTTCCTCGGGACGGGGGCCTACGAGCAGTACTTC CASSYNFLGTGAYEQYF
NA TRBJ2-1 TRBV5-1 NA TGCGCCAGCACCCGGGGGGTAGGGGACATGGGGTACAATGAGCAGTTCTTC CASTRGVGDMGYNEQFF
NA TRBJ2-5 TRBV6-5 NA TGTGCCAGCAGTTTCCTGAAAACAGGGTTCCGAGAGACCCAGTACTTC CASSFLKTGFRETQYF
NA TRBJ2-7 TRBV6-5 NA TGTGCCAGCAGTTACACAAAGACGGGAACCTACGAGCAGTACTTC CASSYTKTGTYEQYF
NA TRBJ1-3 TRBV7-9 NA TGTGCCAGCAGCTGGGGGACAAACGAACATGGAAACACCATATATTTT CASSWGTNEHGNTIYF
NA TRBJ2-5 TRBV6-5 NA TGTGCCAGCAACTTCGTAGGGGTGGAGACCCAGTACTTC CASNFVGVETQYF
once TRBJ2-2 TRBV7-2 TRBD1 TGTGCCAGCAGCTTATGGGACAGCTACACCGGGGAGCTGTTTTTT CASSLWDSYTGELFF
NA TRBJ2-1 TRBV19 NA TGTGCCAGTAGTAACCCGCGGCGTGAGTACAATGAGCAGTTCTTC CASSNPRREYNEQFF
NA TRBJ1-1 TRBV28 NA TGTGCCAGCAGACCCACTATGGGGGGTGGGACTGAAGCTTTCTTT CASRPTMGGGTEAFF
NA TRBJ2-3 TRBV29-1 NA TGCAGCGTTGAATTGGCCAACGCAGATACGCAGTATTTT CSVELANADTQYF
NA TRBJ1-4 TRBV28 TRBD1 TGTGCCAGCAGCCCCATGACAGGGGGCCAGGAAAAACTGTTTTTT CASSPMTGGQEKLFF
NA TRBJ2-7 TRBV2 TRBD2 TGTGCCAGCCTGGGACTAGGAGGGAACGAGCAGTACTTC CASLGLGGNEQYF
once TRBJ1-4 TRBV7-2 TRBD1 TGTGCCAGCAGCCGCCACAGGGGACCTAATGAAAAACTGTTTTTT CASSRHRGPNEKLFF
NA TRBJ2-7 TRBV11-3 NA TGTGCCAGCAGCCCAGCGGCGGGCCCCTACGAGCAGTACTTC CASSPAAGPYEQYF
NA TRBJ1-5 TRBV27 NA TGTGCCAGCAGAGGGGTGGGGGCAGGAGGTCAGCCCCAGCATTTT CASRGVGAGGQPQHF
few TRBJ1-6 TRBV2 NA TGTGCCAGCAAACACGCGGCACAGGGCGGAAATTCACCCCTCCACTTT CASKHAAQGGNSPLHF
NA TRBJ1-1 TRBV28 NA TGTGCCAGCAAGTCGCCCCGGGGGTTTGTAGCTTTCTTT CASKSPRGFVAFF
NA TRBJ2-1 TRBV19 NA TGTGCCAGTAGCCCACGAATAGCTGTGCAGTTCTTC CASSPRIAVQFF
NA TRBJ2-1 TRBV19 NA TGTGCCAGTAGGTCCGGGAACGCTGAGCAGTTCTTC CASRSGNAEQFF
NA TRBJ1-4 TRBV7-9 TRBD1 TGTGCCAGCACCCCGGGGACAGGTTCTGCAACTAATGAAAAACTGTTTTTT CASTPGTGSATNEKLFF
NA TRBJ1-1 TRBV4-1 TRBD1 TGCGCCAGCAGCCAAGAAGCAGGGGGAAAGTCTGAAGCTTTCTTT CASSQEAGGKSEAFF
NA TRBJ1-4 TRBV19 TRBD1 TGTGCCAGTAGTGCGCGACAGGGCGGTAATGAAAAACTGTTTTTT CASSARQGGNEKLFF
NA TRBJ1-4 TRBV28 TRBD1 TGTGCCAGCAGCTCAGGGGGGACTGCTAATGAAAAACTGTTTTTT CASSSGGTANEKLFF
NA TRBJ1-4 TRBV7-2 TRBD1 TGTGCCAGCAGCTCCCGTCAGGGGGCTAATGAAAAACTGTTTTTT CASSSRQGANEKLFF
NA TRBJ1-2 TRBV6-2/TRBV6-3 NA TGTGCCAGCAGTTACCGCACAGTTCAAGGCTACACCTTC CASSYRTVQGYTF
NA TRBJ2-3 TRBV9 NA TGTGCCAGCAGCGTAGGGGGGACTTTCGCAGATACGCAGTATTTT CASSVGGTFADTQYF
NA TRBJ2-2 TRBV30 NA TGTGCCTGGAGAGGCGATAGCCTTTTAACCGGGGAGCTGTTTTTT CAWRGDSLLTGELFF
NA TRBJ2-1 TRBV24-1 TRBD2 TGTGCCACCAGTGATTTGAATCTTAGCGGGAGGGCCATAGGAGAGCAGTTCTTC CATSDLNLSGRAIGEQFF